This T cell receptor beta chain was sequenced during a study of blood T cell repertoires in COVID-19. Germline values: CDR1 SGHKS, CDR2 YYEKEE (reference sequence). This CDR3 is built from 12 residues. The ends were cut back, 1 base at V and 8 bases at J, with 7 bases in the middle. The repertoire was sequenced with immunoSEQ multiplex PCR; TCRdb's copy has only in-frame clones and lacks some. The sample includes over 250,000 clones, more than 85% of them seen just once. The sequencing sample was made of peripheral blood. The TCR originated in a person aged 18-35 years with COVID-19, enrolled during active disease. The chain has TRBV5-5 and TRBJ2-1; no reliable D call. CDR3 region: CASSLYEYEQFF. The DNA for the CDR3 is TGTGCCAGCAGCTTGTACGAGTATGAGCAGTTCTTC.